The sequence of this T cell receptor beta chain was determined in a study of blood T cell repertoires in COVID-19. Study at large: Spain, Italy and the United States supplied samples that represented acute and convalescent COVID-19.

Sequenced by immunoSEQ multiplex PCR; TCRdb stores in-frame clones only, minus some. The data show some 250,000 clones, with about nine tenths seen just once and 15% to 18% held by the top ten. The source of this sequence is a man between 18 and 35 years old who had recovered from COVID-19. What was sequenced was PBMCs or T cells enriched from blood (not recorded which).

CDR3 amino acids: CASTEGSATGHYNSPLHF. The CDR3 region has the DNA TGTGCCAGCACCGAAGGGAGCGCCACGGGTCACTATAATTCACCCCTCCACTTT. The chain employs TRBV7-8 and TRBJ1-6; no clear D. V was pared by 7 bases and J by 3 bases, with 22 bases between. Germline loops: CDR1 SGHVS, CDR2 FQNEAQ. The CDR3 has 18 amino acids. The full variable domain, its missing parts supplied by reference TRBV7-8 and TRBJ1-6, is GAGVSQSPRYKVAKRGQDVALRCDPISGHVSLFWYQQALGQGPEFLTYFQNEAQLDKSGLPSDRFFAERPEGSVSTLKIQRTQQEDSAVYLCASTEGSATGHYNSPLHFGNGTRLTVT.